Shown below are 10 T cell receptor beta chains from a single sample sequenced in a study of blood T cells in healthy people across ages. A second PCR of about 6 to 11 cycles used a sample-barcoded 5' primer and a J-beta primer mix. One entry per CDR3 protein, called by TCRdb with MiXCR from the 5' RACE reads. The sample contains about 1.1 million distinct CDR3 sequences, roughly two fifths of which appear only once. The sample was blood. The receptors derive from a man aged 18 to 29 in good health.

The rearrangement joins TRBV12-3 or TRBV12-4 to TRBJ2-1, with 8 bases fitting TRBD1. Trimming cost V 4 bases and J 7 bases; bases outside gene matches: 9. The CDR3 has 15 amino acids. DNA for the CDR3: TGTGCCAGCAGTTCCGCAGGGGGCCAGGTAAATGAGCAGTTCTTC. It specifies CASSSAGGQVNEQFF.

This clonotype was seen more than once but under ten times. J is TRBJ1-1 and V is TRBV7-2; D not resolved. V lost 1 base to trimming and J lost 4 bases, with 13 bases between them. There are 15 residues in the CDR3. Looked up from germline, CDR1 is SGHTA and CDR2 is FQGNSA. The CDR3 spells CASSLGFGLSTEAFF. CDR3 DNA sequence: TGTGCCAGCAGCTTAGGTTTCGGGCTTAGCACTGAAGCTTTCTTT.

This clonotype turned up a few times. The V and J genes are TRBV9 and TRBJ2-1, with unresolved D. Trimming removed 3 bases from V and 4 bases from J, with 11 bases in between. Germline-derived CDR1 and CDR2 are SGDLS and YYNGEE. The CDR3 totals 14 residues. CDR3 residues: CASSASTLYNEQFF. CDR3 DNA: TGTGCCAGCAGCGCGTCCACATTGTACAATGAGCAGTTCTTC. Supplemented by reference TRBV9 and TRBJ2-1, the full variable domain reads DSGVTQTPKHLITATGQRVTLRCSPRSGDLSVYWYQQSLDQGLQFLIQYYNGEERAKGNILERFSAQQFPDLHSELNLSSLELGDSALYFCASSASTLYNEQFFGPGTRLTVL.

This clonotype appeared a few times. The chain carries TRBV6-1 and TRBJ2-5, with D possibly being TRBD1 (5 bases). Looked up from germline, CDR1 is MNHNS and CDR2 is SASEGT. This CDR3 region has 13 residues. The CDR3 loop reads CAALSSAGETQYF. The DNA of the CDR3 is TGTGCAGCTTTATCCAGCGCAGGGGAGACCCAGTACTTC.

There are many counts of this clonotype. The genes are TRBV29-1 and TRBJ1-1; 7 nucleotides align to TRBD1. This CDR3 comprises 13 residues. The J segment lost 2 bases and the V segment lost 3 bases, leaving 3 bases of the junction unmatched. Germline CDR1 is SQVTM and CDR2 is ANQGSEA. The CDR3 sequence is CSVERQGNTEAFF. The DNA of the CDR3 is TGCAGCGTTGAGCGACAGGGAAACACTGAAGCTTTCTTT.

This clonotype was seen more than once but under ten times. CDR3 loop: CASSLVRTGREKLFF. The DNA for the CDR3 is TGTGCCAGCAGTTTGGTCCGTACAGGGCGCGAAAAACTGTTTTTT. The rearrangement joins TRBV12-3 or TRBV12-4 to TRBJ1-4; perhaps TRBD1 as D (6 bases). The CDR3 is made up of 15 amino acids. Trimming took off 3 bases at V and 8 bases at J, with 16 bases between the two ends.

This clonotype was recorded a few times. The gene calls are TRBV5-6 and TRBJ1-1; TRBD1 is a possible D gene (5 bases). The length of the CDR3 is 18 residues. V gave up 1 base and J gave up 0 bases, with 19 bases separating them. CDR1 is SGHDT and CDR2 is YYEEEE in the germline V gene. As DNA, the CDR3 is TGTGCCAGCAGCTTGAAGAGAATGGGTCGGGGGGTGAACACTGAAGCTTTCTTT. Translation: CASSLKRMGRGVNTEAFF.

The chain uses TRBV7-2 and TRBJ2-2; D is possibly TRBD2 (6 bases). V was clipped by 5 bases and J by 6 bases, with 10 bases between them. Germline values: CDR1 SGHTA, CDR2 FQGNSA. The CDR3 consists of 13 residues. CDR3 sequence (DNA): TGTGCCAGCAGCCCGACTAGGGCCGGGGAGCTGTTTTTT. Translation: CASSPTRAGELFF.

The gene calls are TRBV2 and TRBJ2-1; 10 bases are shared with TRBD2. Trimming at V came to 5 bases and at J to 3 bases, leaving 7 bases not matched to a gene. Germline values: CDR1 SNHLY, CDR2 FYNNEI. This CDR3 is built from 16 residues. DNA for the CDR3: TGTGCCAGCAGTCCCGAGCGGGGGGGCCTCTACAATGAGCAGTTCTTC. Its protein product is CASSPERGGLYNEQFF. The entire variable domain, with the rest obtained from reference TRBV2 and TRBJ2-1, is as follows: EPEVTQTPSHQVTQMGQEVILRCVPISNHLYFYWYRQILGQKVEFLVSFYNNEISEKSEIFDDQFSVERPDGSNFTLKIRSTKLEDSAMYFCASSPERGGLYNEQFFGPGTRLTVL.

The genes are TRBV7-2 and TRBJ2-2; D is ambiguous. The length of the CDR3 is 13 residues. Germline CDR1 is SGHTA and CDR2 is FQGNSA. The ends were cut back, 4 bases at V and 7 bases at J, with 10 bases in the middle. The CDR3 sequence: CASSYSPVGELFF. DNA of the CDR3: TGTGCCAGCAGCTATAGTCCGGTCGGGGAGCTGTTTTTT.